The 2 T cell receptor beta chains below all came from one sample that was sequenced in a study of early T cells in non-severe SARS-CoV-2 infection. TCRdb re-analysed the 5' RACE reads in MiXCR, keeping a single row per CDR3 protein. In the table there are over 50,000 distinct CDR3 sequences, roughly 12% of which are singletons. Sequencing input: whole blood. These TCRs come from an adult who was a healthcare worker with PCR-confirmed SARS-CoV-2 infection or an uninfected control (not recorded which).

On this clonotype: A much more abundant neighbour one base away suggests this may be a read error. This chain links TRBV18 with TRBJ1-1; the D gene is possibly TRBD1 (5 bases). Trimming took off 3 bases at V and 12 bases at J, with 23 bases between the two ends. The germline gives CDR1 KGHSH, CDR2 LQKENI. This CDR3 is 15 amino acids long. Written as DNA, the CDR3 is TGTGCCAGCTCACCCGTACGGGGCCCCAACCTCCTGACTTTCTTT. Translated: CASSPVRGPNLLTFF.

Ten or more counts support this clonotype. The V call is TRBV10-3, the J call TRBJ2-3; D possibly matches TRBD1 or TRBD2 (5 bases each). From germline, CDR1 is ENHRY and CDR2 SYGVKD. Between the trimmed V and J ends, which lost 6 bases and 2 bases, there was a span of 12 bases. CDR3 length: 14 amino acids. The chain's CDR3 is CAISFGTTTDTQYF. CDR3 DNA sequence: TGTGCCATCAGCTTCGGGACCACCACAGATACGCAGTATTTT.